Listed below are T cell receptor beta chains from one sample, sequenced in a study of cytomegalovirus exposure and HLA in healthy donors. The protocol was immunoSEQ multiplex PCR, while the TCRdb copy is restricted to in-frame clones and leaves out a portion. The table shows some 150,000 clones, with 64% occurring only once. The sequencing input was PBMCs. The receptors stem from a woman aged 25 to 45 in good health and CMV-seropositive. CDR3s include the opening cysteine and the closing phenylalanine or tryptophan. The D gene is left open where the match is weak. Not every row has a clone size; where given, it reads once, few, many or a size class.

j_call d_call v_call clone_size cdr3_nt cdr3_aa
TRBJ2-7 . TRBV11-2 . TGTGCCAGCAGCTTAGTGGGCAGGGGAATCTACGAGCAGTACTTC CASSLVGRGIYEQYF
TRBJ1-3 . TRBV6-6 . TGTGCCAGCAGCCCCCGCCAGGGGCTTGGAAACACCATATATTTT CASSPRQGLGNTIYF
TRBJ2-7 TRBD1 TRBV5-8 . TGTGCCAGCAGCTTCCACCGGGACAGGAGCTACGAGCAGTACTTC CASSFHRDRSYEQYF
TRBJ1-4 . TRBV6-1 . TGTGCCAGCAGTGAATTGGGGGCAGGAGAAAATCTGTTTTTT CASSELGAGENLFF
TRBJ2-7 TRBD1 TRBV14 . TGTGCCAGCAGCCAAGATGGAGGACAGGGTTTATCCCACGAGCAGTACTTC CASSQDGGQGLSHEQYF
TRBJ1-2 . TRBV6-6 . TGTGCCAGGGGCAGGGCCTATGGCTACACCTTC CARGRAYGYTF
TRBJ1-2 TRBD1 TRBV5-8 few TGTGCCAGCAGCCCGACAGGGCCTGGCTACACCTTC CASSPTGPGYTF
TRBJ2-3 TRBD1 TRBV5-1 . TGCGCCAGCAGCTTGGACCCGACAGGGAGCACAGATACGCAGTATTTT CASSLDPTGSTDTQYF
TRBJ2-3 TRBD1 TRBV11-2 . TGTGCCAGCAGCTTAGGGACAGGGTACACAGATACGCAGTATTTT CASSLGTGYTDTQYF
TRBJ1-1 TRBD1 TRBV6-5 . TGTGCCAGCAGCCTGGGACAGCGAAACACTGAAGCTTTCTTT CASSLGQRNTEAFF
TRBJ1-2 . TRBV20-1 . TGCAGTGCTAGCCGAGATTATGGCTACACCTTC CSASRDYGYTF
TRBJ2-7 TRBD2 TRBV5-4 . TGTGCCAGCAGCTTCGGGGGGGCAACTGCCGAGCAGTACTTC CASSFGGATAEQYF
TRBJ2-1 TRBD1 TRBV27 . TGTGCCAGCAGTTTATCAGGGACAGGGTTTGGGGTGCAGTTCTTC CASSLSGTGFGVQFF
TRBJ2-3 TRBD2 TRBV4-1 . TGCGCCAGCAGCCGGCGACTAGCGGGGGGGAGGGGCACAGATACGCAGTATTTT CASSRRLAGGRGTDTQYF
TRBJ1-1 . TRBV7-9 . TGTGCCAGCAGCTTTCAGGGTATCCTCATGAACACTGAAGCTTTCTTT CASSFQGILMNTEAFF
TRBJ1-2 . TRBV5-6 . TGTGCCAGCAGCTCGCGGGTTCGGACTAACTATGGCTACACCTTC CASSSRVRTNYGYTF
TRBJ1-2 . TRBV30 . TGTGCCTGGAGTTACAGGACCGGTGGCTACACCTTC CAWSYRTGGYTF
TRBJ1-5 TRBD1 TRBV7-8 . TGTGCCAGCAGCAGAGGGACAGGGGGCGTTTTGCGCGGACAGCCCCAGCATTTT CASSRGTGGVLRGQPQHF
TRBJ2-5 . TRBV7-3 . TGTGCCAGCAGCTTAACGGGCGGGGAGGAGACCCAGTACTTC CASSLTGGEETQYF
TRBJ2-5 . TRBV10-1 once TGCGCCAGCAGTGATCCGGGGAAAGAGACCCAGTACTTC CASSDPGKETQYF
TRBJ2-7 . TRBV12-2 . TGTGCAAGTCGCTTTGGCCTTCGGACGGACTACGAGCAGTACTTC CASRFGLRTDYEQYF
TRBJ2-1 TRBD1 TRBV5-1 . TGCGCCAGCAGCGTGACAGGGGAAGGCGATCTAATCAATGAGCAGTTCTTC CASSVTGEGDLINEQFF
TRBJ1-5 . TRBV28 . TGTGCCAGCAGAGCAGGCAGGGTGAGCAATCAGCCCCAGCATTTT CASRAGRVSNQPQHF
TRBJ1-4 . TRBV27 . TGTGCCAGCAGTTTGCACCTGGGGCCGACCAATGAAAAACTGTTTTTT CASSLHLGPTNEKLFF
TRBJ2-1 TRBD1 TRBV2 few TGTGCCAGCATGAGGGACAGTCCCAATGAGCAGTTCTTC CASMRDSPNEQFF
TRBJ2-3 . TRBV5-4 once TGTGCCAGCAGCTTGGAGTCAACTAGCACAGATACGCAGTATTTT CASSLESTSTDTQYF
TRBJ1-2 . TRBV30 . TGTGCCTGGGGCCGGGACACCCGCTATGGCTACACCTTC CAWGRDTRYGYTF
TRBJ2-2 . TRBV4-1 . TGCGCCAGCAGCCAAGTCACTAGTAGCACCGGGGAGCTGTTTTTT CASSQVTSSTGELFF
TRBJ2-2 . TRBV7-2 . TGTGCCAGCAGCTTACGGTGGGACTCCAACACCGGGGAGCTGTTTTTT CASSLRWDSNTGELFF
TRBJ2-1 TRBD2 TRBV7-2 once TGTGCCAGCAGTTTACCTCTAGCGGGAGGGGACGAGCAGTTCTTC CASSLPLAGGDEQFF
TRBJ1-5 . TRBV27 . TGTGCCAGCAGACCCATGCCGTCCAGTCAGCCCCAGCATTTT CASRPMPSSQPQHF
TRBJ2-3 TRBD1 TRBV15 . TGTGCCACCAGCAGGGGACAGGGGGCTCCAGATACGCAGTATTTT CATSRGQGAPDTQYF
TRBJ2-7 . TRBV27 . TGTGCCAGCAGTTTAGGGCAGTCCTACGAGCAGTACTTC CASSLGQSYEQYF
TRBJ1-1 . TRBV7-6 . TGTGCCAGCAGCTTCGGACAGCGGGATACTGAAGCTTTCTTT CASSFGQRDTEAFF
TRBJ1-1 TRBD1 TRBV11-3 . TGTGCCAGCAGCCCACGCTACAGGGGGAACACTGAAGCTTTCTTT CASSPRYRGNTEAFF
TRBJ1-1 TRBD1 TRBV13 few TGTGCCAGCAGCTTACGGACAGGGCTTGAAGCTTTCTTT CASSLRTGLEAFF
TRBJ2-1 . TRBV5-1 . TGCGCCAGCGCCCGAGGGAGTTACAATGAGCAGTTCTTC CASARGSYNEQFF
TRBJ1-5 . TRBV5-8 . TGTGCCAGCAGCCCCAGTTGGCCCCAGCATTTT CASSPSWPQHF
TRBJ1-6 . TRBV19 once TGTGCCAGTAGTATACAGGGTTTCCATTCACCCCTCCACTTT CASSIQGFHSPLHF
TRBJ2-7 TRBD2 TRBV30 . TGTGCCTGGAGTGATCAACTAGCGGACATCTACGAGCAGTACTTC CAWSDQLADIYEQYF
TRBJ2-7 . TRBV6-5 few TGTGCCAGCAGTTATGGGCGTAAACAATCGCAGCAGTACTTC CASSYGRKQSQQYF
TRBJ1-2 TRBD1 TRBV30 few TGTGCCTGGAGTCTCCTGACAGGGGCGCAGAGGGGCTACACCTTC CAWSLLTGAQRGYTF
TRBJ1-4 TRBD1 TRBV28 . TGTGCCAGCAGTTTACCACGGGACAGGGGGCGAGGTGAAAAACTGTTTTTT CASSLPRDRGRGEKLFF
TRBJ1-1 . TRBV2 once TGTGCCAGCAGTGACGAGGTTAACACTGAAGCTTTCTTT CASSDEVNTEAFF
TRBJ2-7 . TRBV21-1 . TGTGCCAGCAGCGGACTAGCGGGAGGGCCTAAGCAGTACTTC CASSGLAGGPKQYF
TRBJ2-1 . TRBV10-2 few TGCGCCAGCAAATATACTGCCAATGAGCAGTTCTTC CASKYTANEQFF
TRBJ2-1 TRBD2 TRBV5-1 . TGCGCCAGCTTTAGCGGGGGCTCCTACAATGAGCAGTTCTTC CASFSGGSYNEQFF
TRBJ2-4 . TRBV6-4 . TGTGCCAGCAGTGACCTAGAGGGAAACATTCAGTACTTC CASSDLEGNIQYF
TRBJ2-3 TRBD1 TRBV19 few TGTGCCAGTAGTCAGAGGTTGGACAGGGGGCCCACAGATACGCAGTATTTT CASSQRLDRGPTDTQYF
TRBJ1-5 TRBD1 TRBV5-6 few TGTGCCAGCAGCTTGGGACCGACAGGGGGCGGCCAGCCCCAGCATTTT CASSLGPTGGGQPQHF
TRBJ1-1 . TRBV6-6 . TGTGCCAGCAGTTCTGGGGGGGCCGCGGCTTTCTTT CASSSGGAAAFF
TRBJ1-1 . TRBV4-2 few TGTGCCAGCAGCCACGAGACTGAAGCTTTCTTT CASSHETEAFF
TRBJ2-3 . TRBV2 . TGTGCCAGCATATTTGACAGTAATTCAGATACGCAGTATTTT CASIFDSNSDTQYF
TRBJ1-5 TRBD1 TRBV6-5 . TGTGCCAGCAGAAACAGGGGAAGGAATCAGCCCCAGCATTTT CASRNRGRNQPQHF
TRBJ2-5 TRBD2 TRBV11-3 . TGTGCCAGCAGCGGCCAGATGGGAGCGGGGGAGACCCAGTACTTC CASSGQMGAGETQYF
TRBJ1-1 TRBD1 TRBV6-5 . TGTGCCAGCAGTCCCGGGGACAGGGAATACACTGAAGCTTTCTTT CASSPGDREYTEAFF
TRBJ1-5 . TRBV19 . TGTGCCAGTACTGACACCCAATATAGCAATCAGCCCCAGCATTTT CASTDTQYSNQPQHF